Sequencing of this T cell receptor beta chain was carried out in a study of blood T cell repertoires in COVID-19. Source study methods: Amplification of reference gene primers was used by the study to estimate nucleated cell counts. Some clones are missing from TCRdb's copy, which holds only in-frame ones; the method was immunoSEQ multiplex PCR. The V and J calls and clone size were taken over from that table, and D and trimming were inferred from the DNA. Counted here are about 210,000 clones, 83% occurring once; the ten biggest clones make up 2% to 3%. CDR1 and CDR2 from the germline V gene are SGHDT and YYEEEE. Trimming removed 5 bases from V and 4 bases from J; junction bases left unmatched: 10. The CDR3 has 15 residues.

Sequenced input: peripheral blood. The chain joins TRBV5-6 to TRBJ1-2, with 8 positions matching TRBD1. The sequence was collected from a woman aged 40 to 49 with active or convalescent COVID-19. Written as DNA, the CDR3 is TGTGCCAGCAGTCAAGATCAGGGGGCGGGCTATGGCTACACCTTC. Encoded protein: CASSQDQGAGYGYTF.